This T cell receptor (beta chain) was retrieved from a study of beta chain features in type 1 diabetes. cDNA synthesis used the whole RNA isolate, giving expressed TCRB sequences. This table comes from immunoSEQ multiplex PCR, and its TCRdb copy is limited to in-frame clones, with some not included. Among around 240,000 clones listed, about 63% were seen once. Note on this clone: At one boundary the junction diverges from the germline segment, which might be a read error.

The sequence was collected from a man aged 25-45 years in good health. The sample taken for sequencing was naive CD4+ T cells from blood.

The CDR3 is CASSLARTSRDTQYF. CDR3 nucleotide sequence: TGTGCCAGCAGCTTAGCTAGGACTAGCAGAGATACGCAGTATTTT. The chain combines TRBV7-2 with TRBJ2-3; TRBD2 matches 8 bases. Germline lookup yields CDR1 SGHTA and CDR2 FQGNSA. The CDR3 runs to 15 residues.